This entry lists 8 T cell receptor beta chains sequenced from one sample in a study of T cell responses to AZD1222 COVID-19 vaccine. The assay was immunoSEQ multiplex PCR, and TCRdb's table has in-frame clones only and misses some. The table lists 120,000 or so clones, approximately 90% of them singletons. Sequenced material: peripheral blood, taken 28 days after the second AZD1222 dose. Receptors originate from an adult who received the AZD1222 COVID-19 vaccine.

The genes are TRBV10-3 and TRBJ1-1; D is perhaps TRBD1 (6 bases). V lost 6 bases and J lost 6, with 17 bases in between. CDR3 length: 14 amino acids. CDR1 is ENHRY and CDR2 is SYGVKD in the germline V gene. The CDR3 region has the DNA TGTGCCATCAGGACAGGACCGTTTGAACCTGAAGCTTTCTTT. Translation gives CAIRTGPFEPEAFF.

The chain combines TRBV6-6 with TRBJ2-7, with TRBD2 as a possible D gene (6 bases). This CDR3 spans 13 amino acids. V lost 5 bases, J lost 5 bases, and 13 bases lay in between. Germline values: CDR1 MNHNY, CDR2 SVGAGI (reference sequence). Here the CDR3 DNA reads TGTGCCAGCAGTCTCCCGACTAGTAACGAGCAGTACTTC. It encodes CASSLPTSNEQYF.

The chain links TRBV4-2 to TRBJ2-1; 15 nucleotides agree with TRBD2. V shed 4 bases and J 0 bases; nucleotides not matched to a gene: 4. CDR3 length equals 18 residues. Germline assignment: CDR1 LGHNA and CDR2 YNFKEQ. The CDR3 sequence: CASSLGLAGGSSYNEQFF. The CDR3 coding sequence is TGTGCCAGCAGCCTGGGACTAGCGGGAGGTTCCTCCTACAATGAGCAGTTCTTC.

Notes on this clone: At one end the junction does not follow the germline gene, possibly because of a read error. V usage is TRBV13 and J usage is TRBJ2-7; 11 bases are shared with TRBD1. In germline, CDR1 is PRHDT, CDR2 FYEKMQ (reference sequence). This CDR3 contains 15 residues. The CDR3 nucleotides read TGTGCCAGCAGCCTAGGACAGGGGGCAGCCTACGAGCAGTACTTC. It translates to CASSLGQGAAYEQYF.

J is TRBJ2-7 and V is TRBV27, with D tentatively TRBD1 (6 bases). The V end lost 6 bases, the J end lost 5 bases, and 20 bases lay between the germline ends. This CDR3 has 15 amino acids. Germline V gives CDR1 MNHEY, CDR2 SMNVEV (reference sequence). The CDR3 sequence: CASRPRGAGEHEQYF. CDR3 coding DNA: TGTGCCAGCAGGCCAAGAGGGGCAGGGGAACACGAGCAGTACTTC.

V and J are TRBV9 and TRBJ2-1; 11 bases align to TRBD2. After removal of 7 bases from V and 6 bases from J, the junction contained 12 bases not matched to a gene. CDR1 SGDLS and CDR2 YYNGEE come from the germline V gene. The CDR3 extends over 16 amino acids. The CDR3: CASSPTGTSGPNEQFF. The CDR3 nucleotides read TGTGCCAGCTCACCTACCGGGACTAGCGGACCCAATGAGCAGTTCTTC. The full variable domain, in which reference TRBV9 and TRBJ2-1 provide the parts outside the CDR3, is DSGVTQTPKHLITATGQRVTLRCSPRSGDLSVYWYQQSLDQGLQFLIQYYNGEERAKGNILERFSAQQFPDLHSELNLSSLELGDSALYFCASSPTGTSGPNEQFFGPGTRLTVL.

This sequence joins TRBV12-5 and TRBJ2-2; 12 nucleotides align to TRBD1. V shed 1 base, J shed 6 bases, and the junction held 9 bases outside the gene matches. Germline V gene lookup returns CDR1 LGHNT and CDR2 FRNRAP. This CDR3 spans 18 amino acids. The CDR3 nucleotides are TGTGCTAGTGGTTTGGGAAGGGACAGGGGGCCTCGGTCCGGGGAGCTGTTTTTT. Translated: CASGLGRDRGPRSGELFF. Full variable domain (outside the CDR3, taken from reference TRBV12-5 and TRBJ2-2): DARVTQTPRHKVTEMGQEVTMRCQPILGHNTVFWYRQTMMQGLELLAYFRNRAPLDDSGMPKDRFSAEMPDATLATLKIQPSEPRDSAVYFCASGLGRDRGPRSGELFFGEGSRLTVL.

This chain uses TRBV6-6 with TRBJ2-3, with D unresolved. V was clipped by 8 bases and J by 2 bases, with 8 bases between them. This CDR3 comprises 12 residues. Germline CDR1 and CDR2: MNHNY and SVGAGI (reference sequence). CDR3 nucleotides: TGTGCCAGCGCCTTGATCACAGATACGCAGTATTTT. It encodes CASALITDTQYF.